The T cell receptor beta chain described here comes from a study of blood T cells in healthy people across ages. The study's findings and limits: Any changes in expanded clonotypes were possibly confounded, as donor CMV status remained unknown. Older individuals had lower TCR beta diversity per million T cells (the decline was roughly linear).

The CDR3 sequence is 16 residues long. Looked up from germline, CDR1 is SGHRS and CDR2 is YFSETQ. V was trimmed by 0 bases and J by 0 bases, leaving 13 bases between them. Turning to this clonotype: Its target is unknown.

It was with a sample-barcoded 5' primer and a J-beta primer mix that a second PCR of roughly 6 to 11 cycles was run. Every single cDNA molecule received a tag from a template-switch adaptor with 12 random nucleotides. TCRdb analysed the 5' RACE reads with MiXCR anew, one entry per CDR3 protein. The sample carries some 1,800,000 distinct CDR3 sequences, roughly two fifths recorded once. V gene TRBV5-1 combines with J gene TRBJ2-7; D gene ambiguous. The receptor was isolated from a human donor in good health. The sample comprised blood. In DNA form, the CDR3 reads TGCGCCAGCAGCTTGGGAGGAATGGCACTCTCCTACGAGCAGTACTTC. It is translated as CASSLGGMALSYEQYF. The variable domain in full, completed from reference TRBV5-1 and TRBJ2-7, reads KAGVTQTPRYLIKTRGQQVTLSCSPISGHRSVSWYQQTPGQGLQFLFEYFSETQRNKGNFPGRFSGRQFSNSRSEMNVSTLELGDSALYLCASSLGGMALSYEQYFGPGTRLTVT.